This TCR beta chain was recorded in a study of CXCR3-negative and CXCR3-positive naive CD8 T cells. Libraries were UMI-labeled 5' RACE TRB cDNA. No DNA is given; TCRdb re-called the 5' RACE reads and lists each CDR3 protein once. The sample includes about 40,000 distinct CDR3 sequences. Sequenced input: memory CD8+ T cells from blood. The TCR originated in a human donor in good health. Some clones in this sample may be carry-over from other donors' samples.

The CDR3 spells CSVEDFGTSSYNEQFF. This chain links TRBV29-1 with TRBJ2-1; the TRBD2 assignment by TCRdb is unverifiable without DNA. This CDR3 region has 16 residues. CDR1 and CDR2 (germline): SQVTM, ANQGSEA.